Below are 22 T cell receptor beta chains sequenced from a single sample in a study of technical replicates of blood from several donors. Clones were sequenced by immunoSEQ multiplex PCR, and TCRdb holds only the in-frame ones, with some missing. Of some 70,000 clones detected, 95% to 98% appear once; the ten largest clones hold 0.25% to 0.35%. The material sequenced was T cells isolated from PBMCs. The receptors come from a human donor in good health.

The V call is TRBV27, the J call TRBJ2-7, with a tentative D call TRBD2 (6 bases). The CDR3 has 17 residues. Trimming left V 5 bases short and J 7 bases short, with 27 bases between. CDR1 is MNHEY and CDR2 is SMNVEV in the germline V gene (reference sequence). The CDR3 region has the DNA TGTGCCAGCAGTCCGGACCCTAGCGTGGTAATATCGGGGGAGCAGTACTTC. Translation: CASSPDPSVVISGEQYF.

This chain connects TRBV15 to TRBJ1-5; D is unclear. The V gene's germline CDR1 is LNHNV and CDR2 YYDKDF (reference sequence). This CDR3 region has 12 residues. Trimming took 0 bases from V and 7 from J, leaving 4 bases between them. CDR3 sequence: CATSRDLQPQHF. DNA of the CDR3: TGTGCCACCAGCAGAGATCTGCAGCCCCAGCATTTT.

This chain's CDR3 is CASSQGIGEWPTYEQYF. As DNA, the CDR3 is TGCGCCAGCAGCCAAGGAATAGGAGAGTGGCCGACCTACGAGCAGTACTTC. J is TRBJ2-7 and V is TRBV4-1; D not resolved. The germline gives CDR1 MGHRA, CDR2 YSYEKL. This CDR3 region has 17 residues. Trimming took off 1 base at V and 2 bases at J, with 18 bases between the two ends.

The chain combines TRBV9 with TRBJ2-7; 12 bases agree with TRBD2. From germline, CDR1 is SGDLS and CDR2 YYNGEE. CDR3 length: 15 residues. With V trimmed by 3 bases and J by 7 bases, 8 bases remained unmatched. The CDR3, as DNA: TGTGCCAGCAGCGAGACTAGCGGGAGCTCTAGAGAGCAGTACTTC. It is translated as CASSETSGSSREQYF.

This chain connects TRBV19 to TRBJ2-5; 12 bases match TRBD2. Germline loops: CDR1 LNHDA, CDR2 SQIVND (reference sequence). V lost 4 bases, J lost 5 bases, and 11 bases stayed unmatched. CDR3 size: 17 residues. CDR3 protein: CASSKVTTSGRGETQYF. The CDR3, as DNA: TGTGCCAGTAGTAAGGTCACGACTAGCGGGAGAGGTGAGACCCAGTACTTC.

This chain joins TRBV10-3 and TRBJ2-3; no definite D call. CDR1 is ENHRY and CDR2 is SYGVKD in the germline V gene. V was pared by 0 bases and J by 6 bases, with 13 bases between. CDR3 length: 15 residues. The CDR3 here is CAISESRPSADTQYF. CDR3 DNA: TGTGCCATCAGTGAGTCGAGGCCCTCGGCGGATACGCAGTATTTT.

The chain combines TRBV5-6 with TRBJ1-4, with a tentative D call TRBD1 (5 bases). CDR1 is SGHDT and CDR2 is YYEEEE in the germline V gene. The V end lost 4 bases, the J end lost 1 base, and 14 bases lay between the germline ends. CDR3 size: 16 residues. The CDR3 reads CASSLSIGGTNEKLFF. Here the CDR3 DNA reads TGTGCCAGCAGCCTGTCAATCGGGGGAACTAATGAAAAACTGTTTTTT. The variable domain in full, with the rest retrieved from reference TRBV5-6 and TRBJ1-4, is DAGVTQSPTHLIKTRGQQVTLRCSPKSGHDTVSWYQQALGQGPQFIFQYYEEEERQRGNFPDRFSGHQFPNYSSELNVNALLLGDSALYLCASSLSIGGTNEKLFFGSGTQLSVL.

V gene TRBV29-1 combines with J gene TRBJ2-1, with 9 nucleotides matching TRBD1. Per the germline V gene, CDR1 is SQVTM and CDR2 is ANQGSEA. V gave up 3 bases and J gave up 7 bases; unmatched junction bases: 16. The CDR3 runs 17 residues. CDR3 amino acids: CSVDEAGRDRVRNEQFF. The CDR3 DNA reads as TGCAGCGTTGATGAGGCGGGCCGGGACAGGGTAAGAAATGAGCAGTTCTTC.

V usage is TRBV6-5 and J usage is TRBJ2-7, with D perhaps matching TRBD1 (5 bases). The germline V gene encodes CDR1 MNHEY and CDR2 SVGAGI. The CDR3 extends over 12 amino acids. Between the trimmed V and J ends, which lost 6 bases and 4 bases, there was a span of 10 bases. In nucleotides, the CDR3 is TGTGCCAGCAGCCTAAAGGGGTACGAGCAGTACTTC. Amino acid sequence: CASSLKGYEQYF.

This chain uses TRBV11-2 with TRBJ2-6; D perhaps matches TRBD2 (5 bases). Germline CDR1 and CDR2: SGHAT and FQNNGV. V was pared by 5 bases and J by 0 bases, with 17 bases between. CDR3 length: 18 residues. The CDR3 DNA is TGTGCCAGCAGCCTGGGAGTAGCGTGGAGCTCTGGGGCCAACGTCCTGACTTTC. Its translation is CASSLGVAWSSGANVLTF.

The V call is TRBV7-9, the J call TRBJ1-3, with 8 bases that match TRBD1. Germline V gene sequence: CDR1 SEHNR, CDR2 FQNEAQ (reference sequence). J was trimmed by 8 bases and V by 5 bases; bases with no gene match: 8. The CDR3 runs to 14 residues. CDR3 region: CASSLDRDMDTIYF. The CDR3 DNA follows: TGTGCCAGCAGCCTGGACAGGGATATGGACACCATATATTTT.

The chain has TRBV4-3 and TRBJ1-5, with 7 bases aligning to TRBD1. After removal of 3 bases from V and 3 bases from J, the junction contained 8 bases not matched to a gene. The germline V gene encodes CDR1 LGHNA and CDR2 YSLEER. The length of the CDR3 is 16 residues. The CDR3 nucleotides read TGCGCCAGCAGCCAGTACAGGGGCGCCATCAATCAGCCCCAGCATTTT. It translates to CASSQYRGAINQPQHF.

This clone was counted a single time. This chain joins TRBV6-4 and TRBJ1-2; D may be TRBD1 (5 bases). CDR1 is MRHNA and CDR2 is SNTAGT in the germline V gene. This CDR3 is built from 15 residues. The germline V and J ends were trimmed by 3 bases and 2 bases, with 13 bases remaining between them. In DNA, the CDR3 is TGTGCCAGCAGTGAGTGGGGCACCGAGAACTATGGCTACACCTTC. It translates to CASSEWGTENYGYTF.

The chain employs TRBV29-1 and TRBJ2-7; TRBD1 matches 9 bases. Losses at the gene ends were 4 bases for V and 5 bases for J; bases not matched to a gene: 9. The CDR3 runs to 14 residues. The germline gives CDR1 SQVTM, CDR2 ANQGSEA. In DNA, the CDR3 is TGCAGCGTTGCAACCGGGACAGGGTCTCACGAGCAGTACTTC. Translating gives CSVATGTGSHEQYF.

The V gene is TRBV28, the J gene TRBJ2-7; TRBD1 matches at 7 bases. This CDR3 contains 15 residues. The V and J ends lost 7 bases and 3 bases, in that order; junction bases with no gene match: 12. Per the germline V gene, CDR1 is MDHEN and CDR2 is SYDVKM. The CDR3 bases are TGTGCCAGCACGACTCATAGGGACAGCCTCTACGAGCAGTACTTC. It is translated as CASTTHRDSLYEQYF.

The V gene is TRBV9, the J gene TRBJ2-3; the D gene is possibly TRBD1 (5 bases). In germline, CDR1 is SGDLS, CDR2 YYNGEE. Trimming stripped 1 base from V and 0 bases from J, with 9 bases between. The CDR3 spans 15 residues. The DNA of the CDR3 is TGTGCCAGCAGCGTACGCCCAGGGAGCACAGATACGCAGTATTTT. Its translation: CASSVRPGSTDTQYF. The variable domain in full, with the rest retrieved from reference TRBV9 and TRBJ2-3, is DSGVTQTPKHLITATGQRVTLRCSPRSGDLSVYWYQQSLDQGLQFLIQYYNGEERAKGNILERFSAQQFPDLHSELNLSSLELGDSALYFCASSVRPGSTDTQYFGPGTRLTVL.

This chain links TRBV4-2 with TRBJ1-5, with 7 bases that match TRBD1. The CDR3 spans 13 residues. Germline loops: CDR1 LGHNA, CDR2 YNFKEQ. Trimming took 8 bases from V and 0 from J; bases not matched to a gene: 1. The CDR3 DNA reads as TGTGCCAGCGGACAGGATAGCAATCAGCCCCAGCATTTT. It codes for CASGQDSNQPQHF.

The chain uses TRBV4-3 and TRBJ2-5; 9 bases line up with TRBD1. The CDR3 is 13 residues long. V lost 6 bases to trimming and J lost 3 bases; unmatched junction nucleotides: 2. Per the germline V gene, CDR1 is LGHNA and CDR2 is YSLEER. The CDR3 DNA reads TGCGCCAGCAGGGGACAGGGTAAAGAGACCCAGTACTTC. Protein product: CASRGQGKETQYF.

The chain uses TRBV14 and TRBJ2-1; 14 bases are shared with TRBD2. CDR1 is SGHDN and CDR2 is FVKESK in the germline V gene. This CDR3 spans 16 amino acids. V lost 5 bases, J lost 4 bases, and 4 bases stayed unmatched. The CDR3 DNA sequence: TGTGCCAGCAGCTACGGGACTAGCGGGAGATACAATGAGCAGTTCTTC. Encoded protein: CASSYGTSGRYNEQFF.

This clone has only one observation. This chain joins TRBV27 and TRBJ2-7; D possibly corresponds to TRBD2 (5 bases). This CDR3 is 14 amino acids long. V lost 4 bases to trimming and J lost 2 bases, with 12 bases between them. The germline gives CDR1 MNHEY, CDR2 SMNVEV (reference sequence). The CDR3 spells CASSSLAGPYEQYF. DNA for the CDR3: TGTGCCAGCAGTTCCCTGGCGGGCCCCTACGAGCAGTACTTC.

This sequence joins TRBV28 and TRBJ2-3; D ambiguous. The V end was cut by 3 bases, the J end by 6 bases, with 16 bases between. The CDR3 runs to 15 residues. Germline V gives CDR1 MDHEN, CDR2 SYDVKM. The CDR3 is CASSLRDDQRDTQYF. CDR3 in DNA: TGTGCCAGCAGTTTGCGAGACGACCAGCGCGATACGCAGTATTTT. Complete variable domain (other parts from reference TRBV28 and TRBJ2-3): DVKVTQSSRYLVKRTGEKVFLECVQDMDHENMFWYRQDPGLGLRLIYFSYDVKMKEKGDIPEGYSVSREKKERFSLILESASTNQTSMYLCASSLRDDQRDTQYFGPGTRLTVL.

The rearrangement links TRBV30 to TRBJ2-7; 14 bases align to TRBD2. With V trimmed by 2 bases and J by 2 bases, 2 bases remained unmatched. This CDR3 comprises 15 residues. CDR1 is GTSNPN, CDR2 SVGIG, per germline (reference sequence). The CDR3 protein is CAWSPGLAGAYEQYF. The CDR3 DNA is TGTGCCTGGAGTCCGGGACTAGCGGGAGCCTACGAGCAGTACTTC.